This TCR beta chain was identified during a study of shared clonotypes between healthy human individuals. Donors comprised healthy HIV-negative adults lacking recent acute infections or vaccinations. V was clipped by 0 bases and J by 8 bases; unmatched bases: 1. The CDR3 has 13 amino acids. The germline CDR1 and CDR2 sequences are SGHTA and FQGNSA. The test was conducted at deep level. TCRdb keeps only in-frame clones here, not all; method: immunoSEQ multiplex PCR. The sample yields a few million clones, about 92% seen once. As to this clone: Other DNA sequences in the same sample also yield this CDR3.

Sequenced material: naive CD4+ T cells from PBMCs. The subset here: CD45RA+ positively selected. The V gene is TRBV7-2, the J gene TRBJ2-1, with 7 positions matching TRBD1. The clonotype comes from a man between 18 and 29 years old in good health. Some clones in this sample may be carry-over from other donors' samples. The CDR3 sequence: CASSLAGTDEQFF. DNA of the CDR3: TGTGCCAGCAGCTTAGCTGGGACAGATGAGCAGTTCTTC.